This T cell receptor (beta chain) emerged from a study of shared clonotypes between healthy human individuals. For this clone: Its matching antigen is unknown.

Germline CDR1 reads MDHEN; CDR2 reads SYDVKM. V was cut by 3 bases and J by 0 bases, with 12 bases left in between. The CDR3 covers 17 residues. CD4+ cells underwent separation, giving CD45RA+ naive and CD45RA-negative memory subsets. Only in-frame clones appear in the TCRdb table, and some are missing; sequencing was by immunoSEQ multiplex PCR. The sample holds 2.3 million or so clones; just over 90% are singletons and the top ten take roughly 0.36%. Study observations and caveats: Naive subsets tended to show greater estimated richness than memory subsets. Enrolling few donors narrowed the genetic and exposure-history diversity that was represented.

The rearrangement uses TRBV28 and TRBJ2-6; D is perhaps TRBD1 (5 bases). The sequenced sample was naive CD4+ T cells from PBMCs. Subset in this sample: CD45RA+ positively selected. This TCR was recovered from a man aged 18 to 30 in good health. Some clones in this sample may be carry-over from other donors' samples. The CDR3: CASSLVQGSSGANVLTF. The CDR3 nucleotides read TGTGCCAGCAGTTTGGTTCAGGGTTCCTCTGGGGCCAACGTCCTGACTTTC.